Reported below is one T cell receptor (beta chain). Its antigen is unknown. Treatment reported: some 20 received Ad26.COV2.S at low or high dose, single or two shots; about 5 received placebo; per-sample allocation not given. Specimens were obtained on day 63 following the first vaccine or placebo injection. Boston provided a donor who was an adult aged 18-55 years. What was given as vaccine was an Ad26 vector encoding Wuhan-strain SARS-CoV-2 spike. J gave up 7 bases and V 4 bases, and 6 bases lay outside the gene matches. CDR3 size: 15 residues. The source of the sample is a study of Ad26.COV2.S vaccination and SARS-CoV-2 variants. Whole-study context: Donor was one of the participants in the Ad26.COV2.S arm of the COV1001 trial.

Clones were sequenced by immunoSEQ multiplex PCR, and TCRdb holds only the in-frame ones, with some missing. The table includes about 680,000 clones, around 90% detected once. Study-wide findings and caveats: Vaccine and placebo recipients had similar non-spike TCR breadth.

The receptor was isolated from a person between 18 and 65 years old who received the Ad26.COV2.S COVID-19 vaccine or a placebo. The sample in question was peripheral blood, obtained in a trial of Ad26.COV2.S vaccine versus placebo. This chain connects TRBV23-1 to TRBJ2-2; the match to TRBD1 covers 10 bases. TRBV23-1 is filed as an ORF, its function uncertain. The CDR3 coding sequence is TGCGCCAGCAGTCCCGGGACAGGGGATAACGGGGAGCTGTTTTTT. This gives the protein CASSPGTGDNGELFF.